A single sample is the source of the 10 T cell receptor beta chains below, sequenced in a study of cytomegalovirus exposure and HLA in healthy donors. PCR primers comprised 60 Vbeta and 13 Jbeta primers. TCRdb's copy holds only in-frame clones and misses some; the assay was immunoSEQ multiplex PCR. The data show tens of thousands of clones, around 80% seen once. Input material: PBMCs. The source of these receptors is a man aged 25-40 years in good health and CMV-seronegative.

The rearrangement uses TRBV2 and TRBJ1-1, with 9 bases matching TRBD1. With 4 bases clipped from V and 5 bases from J, the junction kept 5 bases outside the gene matches. The CDR3 contains 14 residues. In germline, CDR1 is SNHLY, CDR2 FYNNEI. The CDR3 region is CASSALTGGTEAFF. The CDR3 coding sequence is TGTGCCAGCAGTGCACTGACAGGGGGAACTGAAGCTTTCTTT.

The chain couples TRBV7-2 to TRBJ1-1; a possible D gene is TRBD1 (6 bases). The CDR3 runs to 13 residues. Germline assignment: CDR1 SGHTA and CDR2 FQGNSA. The V and J ends lost 2 bases and 7 bases respectively, with 11 bases between them. The CDR3 loop reads CASSLFQGIEAFF. Here the CDR3 DNA reads TGTGCCAGCAGCTTATTTCAGGGGATTGAAGCTTTCTTT. The full variable domain, in which reference TRBV7-2 and TRBJ1-1 provide the parts outside the CDR3, is GAGVSQSPSNKVTEKGKDVELRCDPISGHTALYWYRQSLGQGLEFLIYFQGNSAPDKSGLPSDRFSAERTGGSVSTLTIQRTQQEDSAVYLCASSLFQGIEAFFGQGTRLTVV.

This clone appeared a single time. The V and J genes are TRBV11-1 and TRBJ2-3; D is undetermined. This CDR3 region has 15 residues. V lost 2 bases and J lost 2, with 11 bases in between. CDR1 and CDR2 (germline): SGHAT, FQDESV (reference sequence). CDR3: CASSLRGSYTDTQYF. CDR3 in DNA: TGTGCCAGCAGCTTACGCGGCAGCTACACAGATACGCAGTATTTT.

The chain couples TRBV6-4 to TRBJ1-2; D unresolved. The CDR3 consists of 14 residues. V lost 0 bases to trimming and J lost 8 bases, with 13 bases between them. Germline CDR1 is MRHNA and CDR2 is SNTAGT. The CDR3 spells CASSDSNTGGGYTF. In nucleotides, the CDR3 is TGTGCCAGCAGTGACTCGAATACGGGTGGGGGCTACACCTTC.

Only a few counts were recorded for this clone. J is TRBJ2-7 and V is TRBV5-4; D remains ambiguous. Trimming pared 0 bases from V and 3 bases from J, leaving 13 bases between. CDR3 size: 15 residues. CDR1 is SGHNT and CDR2 is YYREEE in the germline V gene (reference sequence). CDR3 bases: TGTGCCAGCAGCTTGGGCCCAGGCATAATCTACGAGCAGTACTTC. It codes for CASSLGPGIIYEQYF.

This clone was detected only a few times. This chain connects TRBV7-2 to TRBJ1-1, with a tentative D call TRBD1 (5 bases). V was trimmed by 4 bases and J by 6 bases, leaving 15 bases between them. The CDR3 length is 14 residues. Germline loops: CDR1 SGHTA, CDR2 FQGNSA. The CDR3 region has the DNA TGTGCCAGCAGCTCACTCGGGGGGAGGGCTGAAGCTTTCTTT. It encodes CASSSLGGRAEAFF.

The chain couples TRBV9 to TRBJ2-6; D is possibly TRBD1 (5 bases). CDR3 length: 15 residues. From germline, CDR1 is SGDLS and CDR2 YYNGEE. Between the trimmed V and J ends, which lost 6 bases and 0 bases, there was a span of 10 bases. CDR3 sequence (DNA): TGTGCCAGCACCAGGGAAGGCTCTGGGGCCAACGTCCTGACTTTC. As protein: CASTREGSGANVLTF.

This clone has at least ten counts. The chain carries TRBV7-8 and TRBJ1-5, with a possible D match to TRBD1 (6 bases). This CDR3 region has 17 residues. Germline loops: CDR1 SGHVS, CDR2 FQNEAQ. V was pared by 4 bases and J by 3 bases, with 19 bases between. The CDR3 is CASSSSWTEGANQPQHF. The DNA of the CDR3 is TGTGCCAGCAGCTCCAGCTGGACAGAAGGGGCCAATCAGCCCCAGCATTTT.

J is TRBJ2-3 and V is TRBV4-2; weak D call: TRBD2 (7 bases). The CDR3 consists of 12 residues. Germline CDR1 LGHNA, CDR2 YNFKEQ. Trimming took 4 bases from V and 10 from J, leaving 12 bases between them. CDR3 DNA: TGTGCCAGCAGCCCGGGGGGCGGATCGCAGTATTTT. Its protein is CASSPGGGSQYF.

Worth noting for this clone: Other DNA sequences in this sample translate to the same CDR3. The chain joins TRBV11-2 to TRBJ2-1; D is undetermined. Trimming pared 0 bases from V and 0 bases from J, leaving 9 bases between. CDR3 length equals 16 residues. Germline CDR1 reads SGHAT; CDR2 reads FQNNGV. This CDR3 reads CASSLERGSSYNEQFF. CDR3 in DNA: TGTGCCAGCAGCTTAGAGCGCGGTTCCTCCTACAATGAGCAGTTCTTC.